A selection of T cell receptor beta chains follows, all from one sample in a study of blood T cell repertoires in COVID-19. The protocol was immunoSEQ multiplex PCR, while the TCRdb copy is restricted to in-frame clones and leaves out a portion. This table holds 410,000 or so clones, around 89% found once. Source material: peripheral blood. The receptors shown here come from a woman between 35 and 50 years old with COVID-19, enrolled during active disease. The CDR3 runs from the conserved cysteine through the conserved F or W. Each record gives: D gene, clone size, J gene, V gene, CDR3 DNA, CDR3 protein. A D gene is named only where the DNA matches it firmly. Expanded clones are given a class, and other clones once, few, many or no size at all.

D: TRBD1; size: .; J: TRBJ1-2; V: TRBV6-5; DNA: TGTGCCAGTACGACAGGGGTGTTCGAAGGCTACACCTTC; CDR3: CASTTGVFEGYTF
D: TRBD1; size: .; J: TRBJ2-5; V: TRBV23-1; DNA: TGCGCCAGCAGTGATACGGGACAGCAAGAGACCCAGTACTTC; CDR3: CASSDTGQQETQYF
D: .; size: .; J: TRBJ1-5; V: TRBV28; DNA: TGTGCCAGCAGCCCACGGACAAAGGGCAATCAGCCCCAGCATTTT; CDR3: CASSPRTKGNQPQHF
D: .; size: .; J: TRBJ1-5; V: TRBV7-8; DNA: TGTGCCAGCGGGGGCGGAGTAGAGGGCGGGAGCAATCAGCCCCAGCATTTT; CDR3: CASGGGVEGGSNQPQHF
D: .; size: .; J: TRBJ2-7; V: TRBV7-9; DNA: TGTGCCAGCAGCTTAGGCCGTTGGGACACCTCCTACGAGCAGTACTTC; CDR3: CASSLGRWDTSYEQYF
D: .; size: .; J: TRBJ1-6; V: TRBV7-3; DNA: TGTGCCAGCAGCTTAAATGGACAGTCCCTCCACTTT; CDR3: CASSLNGQSLHF
D: .; size: .; J: TRBJ1-4; V: TRBV18; DNA: TGTGCCAGCTCACCAGGGCAGAGAGCAACTAATGAAAAACTGTTTTTT; CDR3: CASSPGQRATNEKLFF
D: TRBD1; size: .; J: TRBJ1-6; V: TRBV5-1; DNA: TGCGCCAGCAGCCCCGGACAGGGTTATAATTCACCCCTCCACTTT; CDR3: CASSPGQGYNSPLHF
D: TRBD1; size: .; J: TRBJ1-2; V: TRBV28; DNA: TGTGCCAGCAGTCAAATAACAGGGGTTCGGGGCTACACCTTC; CDR3: CASSQITGVRGYTF
D: TRBD1; size: .; J: TRBJ2-5; V: TRBV10-3; DNA: TGTGCCATCAGTGCAGGGGGCGGGGAGACCCAGTACTTC; CDR3: CAISAGGGETQYF
D: .; size: few; J: TRBJ1-3; V: TRBV5-5; DNA: TGTGCCAGCAGCTGGGCAGGCACTGGAAACACCATATATTTT; CDR3: CASSWAGTGNTIYF
D: .; size: .; J: TRBJ1-1; V: TRBV6-2/TRBV6-3; DNA: TGTGCCAGCAGTTATACGACAGCGATGAACACTGAAGCTTTCTTT; CDR3: CASSYTTAMNTEAFF
D: .; size: .; J: TRBJ1-1; V: TRBV5-8; DNA: TGTGCCAGCAGCTCCCCCCCCCAACGGGCAGGGCCGAACACTGAAGCTTTCTTT; CDR3: CASSSPPQRAGPNTEAFF
D: TRBD1; size: .; J: TRBJ1-1; V: TRBV19; DNA: TGTGCCAGTAAGACAGGGGGCACGAACACTGAAGCTTTCTTT; CDR3: CASKTGGTNTEAFF
D: .; size: few; J: TRBJ2-7; V: TRBV30; DNA: TGTGCCTGGATTTCAACAGGGCCCTACTTCTACGAGCAGTACTTC; CDR3: CAWISTGPYFYEQYF
D: .; size: .; J: TRBJ1-1; V: TRBV29-1; DNA: TGCAGCGTTGAAGTATTGGAGGGGCGGACTGAAGCTTTCTTT; CDR3: CSVEVLEGRTEAFF
D: TRBD2; size: .; J: TRBJ2-3; V: TRBV9; DNA: TGTGCCAGCAGCGTAGGCGGGGGAGCTATCACAGATACGCAGTATTTT; CDR3: CASSVGGGAITDTQYF
D: .; size: .; J: TRBJ1-2; V: TRBV14; DNA: TGTGCCAGCAGCCCCTGGGGGGTCAGTGGCTACACCTTC; CDR3: CASSPWGVSGYTF
D: TRBD2; size: once; J: TRBJ2-5; V: TRBV30; DNA: TGTGCCTGGAGTGTGGGGCTAGCGGGAGGATCAGAGACCCAGTACTTC; CDR3: CAWSVGLAGGSETQYF
D: TRBD2; size: .; J: TRBJ2-3; V: TRBV30; DNA: TGTGCCTGGAGTGTAACCGGGGGAGCGGGGGATACAGATACGCAGTATTTT; CDR3: CAWSVTGGAGDTDTQYF